The 17 T cell receptor beta chains below all came from one sample that was sequenced in a study of T cells in Graves' hyperthyroidism and ophthalmopathy. TCR beta CDR3 regions were amplified from RNA transcripts. A first-round RT-PCR of the TCR CDR3 used the HTBI primer set. TCRdb called the multiplex PCR reads again in MiXCR, with one record for every CDR3 protein. This table holds 300,000 to 450,000 distinct CDR3 sequences, about a sixth found once. The sample taken for sequencing was blood. These receptor sequences come from a woman aged 30 to 39 with Graves' hyperthyroidism that later progressed to Graves' ophthalmopathy.

Ten or more counts support this clonotype. V is TRBV5-8 and J is TRBJ1-1; tentative D call: TRBD1 (6 bases). V was shortened by 4 bases and J by 7 bases, with 14 bases between the two germline ends. Germline V CDR1 and CDR2: SGHTS, YDEGEE. The CDR3 sequence is 13 residues long. As DNA, the CDR3 is TGTGCCAGCAGCATACAGGGATTTGTTGAAGCTTTCTTT. It is translated as CASSIQGFVEAFF.

This clonotype was observed a single time. The chain links TRBV12-3 or TRBV12-4 to TRBJ2-2, with D perhaps matching TRBD2 (5 bases). The V end lost 5 bases, the J end lost 3 bases, and 16 bases lay between the germline ends. The CDR3 spans 16 residues. The CDR3 region has the DNA TGTGCCAGCAGTACGGGAAAGGTGGCGGACACCGGGGAGCTGTTTTTT. The encoded protein is CASSTGKVADTGELFF.

The rearrangement links TRBV20-1 to TRBJ1-5; the match to TRBD1 covers 9 bases. The V gene's germline CDR1 is DFQATT and CDR2 SNEGSKA (reference sequence). The ends lost 6 bases at V and 7 bases at J; junction bases unmatched: 16. The CDR3 has 16 residues. DNA for the CDR3: TGCAGTGCCTACCCGACAGGACAGGGGTTAGAACAGCCCCAGCATTTT. This translates into CSAYPTGQGLEQPQHF.

The J gene is TRBJ2-5, the V gene TRBV11-2, with 10 bases lining up with TRBD2. J was trimmed by 2 bases and V by 0 bases; bases with no gene match: 6. Germline assignment: CDR1 SGHAT and CDR2 FQNNGV. CDR3 length: 17 residues. CDR3 in DNA: TGTGCCAGCAGCTTAGATCTCGGACTAGCGGATCAAGAGACCCAGTACTTC. It encodes CASSLDLGLADQETQYF.

This clonotype came up many times. V is TRBV12-3 or TRBV12-4 and J is TRBJ2-3; no reliable D call. The V and J ends lost 2 bases and 0 bases respectively, with 12 bases between them. This CDR3 is built from 16 residues. The CDR3 here is CASSLLVFASTDTQYF. CDR3 bases: TGTGCCAGCAGTTTATTGGTATTTGCTAGCACAGATACGCAGTATTTT.

This clonotype appeared many times. The chain joins TRBV7-8 to TRBJ1-4, with a tentative D call TRBD1 (5 bases). The CDR3 totals 15 residues. Between the trimmed V and J ends, which lost 5 bases and 5 bases, there was a span of 15 bases. CDR1 is SGHVS, CDR2 FQNEAQ, per germline. The CDR3: CASSQLGAPNEKLFF. The CDR3 DNA is TGTGCCAGCAGCCAATTAGGGGCACCGAATGAAAAACTGTTTTTT.

This clonotype has at least ten counts. The CDR3 DNA sequence: TGTGCCAGCAGCGACGGGGTTGGGGCCAACGTCCTGACTTTC. Amino acids: CASSDGVGANVLTF. The rearrangement links TRBV7-2 to TRBJ2-6; a possible D gene is TRBD2 (5 bases). The CDR3 covers 14 residues. Germline V gives CDR1 SGHTA, CDR2 FQGNSA. Trimming shortened V by 5 bases and J by 3 bases, and 8 bases separated the two germline ends.

There are many counts of this clonotype. V is TRBV24-1 and J is TRBJ2-2; unclear D gene. The V gene's germline CDR1 is KGHDR and CDR2 SFDVKD. V was clipped by 0 bases and J by 5 bases, with 6 bases between them. The CDR3 is 14 amino acids. The CDR3 DNA reads as TGTGCCACCAGTGATTTGCTGCAAACCGGGGAGCTGTTTTTT. The encoded protein is CATSDLLQTGELFF.

This clonotype was counted ten times or more. The chain combines TRBV19 with TRBJ1-5; D gene ambiguous. Trimming took 1 base from V and 0 from J, leaving 19 bases between them. Germline values: CDR1 LNHDA, CDR2 SQIVND (reference sequence). The CDR3 extends over 19 amino acids. The CDR3: CASSIGRTLETYSNQPQHF. Here the CDR3 DNA reads TGTGCCAGTAGTATAGGCCGTACTTTGGAAACTTATAGCAATCAGCCCCAGCATTTT.

This clonotype was counted between two and nine times. The chain joins TRBV29-1 to TRBJ2-3, with a tentative D call TRBD1 (5 bases). Per the germline V gene, CDR1 is SQVTM and CDR2 is ANQGSEA. V was clipped by 7 bases and J by 6 bases, with 20 bases between them. The CDR3 runs 14 residues. CDR3 protein: CSAVRIGKGDTQYF. DNA of the CDR3: TGCAGCGCCGTTAGGATCGGTAAGGGGGATACGCAGTATTTT.

At least ten counts were recorded for this clonotype. V gene TRBV28 combines with J gene TRBJ2-1; 7 bases agree with TRBD2. The germline V gene encodes CDR1 MDHEN and CDR2 SYDVKM. CDR3 size: 18 residues. V lost 5 bases and J lost 4; bases outside the gene matches: 17. The CDR3 region is CASSPITGGRGSYNEQFF. Here the CDR3 DNA reads TGTGCCAGCAGTCCCATTACTGGCGGGAGAGGCAGTTACAATGAGCAGTTCTTC.

The table lists this clonotype with many counts. The chain has TRBV12-3 or TRBV12-4 and TRBJ1-1, with D unclear. The CDR3 loop spans 12 amino acids. V shed 6 bases and J shed 5 bases, with 10 bases lying between them. CDR3 protein: CASSSPGTEAFF. In DNA form, the CDR3 reads TGTGCCAGCAGCAGCCCTGGGACTGAAGCTTTCTTT.

The CDR3 region is CASSGSGYSTDTQYF. For the CDR3, the DNA is TGTGCCAGCAGTGGCTCCGGTTACAGCACAGATACGCAGTATTTT. The chain couples TRBV2 to TRBJ2-3; D remains ambiguous. Per germline, CDR1 SNHLY and CDR2 FYNNEI. The CDR3 is 15 residues long. V lost 4 bases, J lost 0 bases, and 11 bases lay in between.

In this sample, this clonotype turned up many times. V gene TRBV12-3 or TRBV12-4 combines with J gene TRBJ2-4, with TRBD2 as a possible D gene (6 bases). V lost 4 bases and J 0 bases, leaving 16 bases between the germline ends. The CDR3 is 17 residues long. CDR3 residues: CASSSSGGGLAKNIQYF. In nucleotides, the CDR3 is TGTGCCAGCAGTTCGAGTGGGGGAGGTCTAGCCAAAAACATTCAGTACTTC.

This clonotype has ten or more counts. The genes are TRBV12-3 or TRBV12-4 and TRBJ2-3, with a possible D match to TRBD1 (5 bases). V was cut by 1 base and J by 10 bases, with 15 bases left in between. The CDR3 totals 14 residues. The CDR3 DNA reads as TGTGCCAGCAGTTTAGATCTGGACACTCTGGCGCAGTATTTT. It codes for CASSLDLDTLAQYF.

Only a few counts were recorded for this clonotype. The chain carries TRBV9 and TRBJ2-1, with D tentatively TRBD2 (5 bases). V was shortened by 7 bases and J by 4 bases, with 12 bases between the two germline ends. This CDR3 is built from 13 residues. CDR1 SGDLS and CDR2 YYNGEE come from the germline V gene. The CDR3 bases are TGTGCCAGCGGCGCTCTAGCTTACAATGAGCAGTTCTTC. It specifies CASGALAYNEQFF.

This clonotype occurred many times. The V gene is TRBV30, the J gene TRBJ2-6; D is possibly TRBD1 or TRBD2 (5 bases each). Trimming cost V 0 bases and J 0 bases, with 12 bases left between them. This CDR3 has 17 residues. Germline CDR1 and CDR2: GTSNPN and SVGIG (reference sequence). CDR3 in DNA: TGTGCCTGGAGTGTTTATACAGGACTCTCTGGGGCCAACGTCCTGACTTTC. Protein: CAWSVYTGLSGANVLTF. Combining the CDR3 with reference TRBV30 and TRBJ2-6 gives the whole variable domain SQTIHQWPATLVQPVGSPLSLECTVEGTSNPNLYWYRQAAGRGLQLLFYSVGIGQISSEVPQNLSASRPQDRQFILSSKKLLLSDSGFYLCAWSVYTGLSGANVLTFGAGSRLTVL.